These T cell receptor beta chains were read from a single sample in a study of T cell repertoires in cytomegalovirus infection. TCRdb reanalysed the reads using MiXCR and keeps one entry per CDR3 protein. The repertoire has 750,000 to 900,000 distinct CDR3 sequences, approximately 32% of them found once; the top ten carry about 12%. Their recognized antigens are unknown. Sequences were derived from cultured CD8+ T cells from PBMCs, sampled from culture after CMV antigen stimulation. The origin of the receptors is a human donor in good health (CMV status not recorded). Some clones in this sample may be carry-over from other donors' samples. The CDR3 runs from the conserved cysteine through the conserved F or W. Fields, in order: CDR3 protein, CDR3 DNA, V gene, J gene, D gene, clone size. A D gene is named only where the DNA matches it firmly. Expanded clones get a size class; other rows say once, few or many, or leave the size out.

CASSTGTSVVNEQFF	TGTGCCAGCAGCACCGGGACTAGCGTGGTCAATGAGCAGTTCTTC	TRBV7-2	TRBJ2-1	TRBD2	NA
CASSLAPGRRADYGYTF	TGTGCCAGCAGCTTAGCCCCCGGGCGCAGGGCGGACTATGGCTACACCTTC	TRBV7-2	TRBJ1-2	NA	many
CASSTPDREENTEAFF	TGTGCCAGTAGTACCCCGGACAGGGAGGAGAACACTGAAGCTTTCTTT	TRBV19	TRBJ1-1	TRBD1	few
CSASRFEGTGELFF	TGCAGTGCTAGTAGATTTGAGGGTACCGGGGAGCTGTTTTTT	TRBV20-1	TRBJ2-2	NA	few
CASSSGQGNYYGYTF	TGTGCCAGCAGCTCCGGACAGGGCAATTACTATGGCTACACCTTC	TRBV7-8	TRBJ1-2	TRBD1	few
CASSSPTGIDGYTF	TGTGCCAGCAGTTCGCCGACAGGGATCGATGGCTACACCTTC	TRBV6-6	TRBJ1-2	TRBD1	NA
CASTGTGEAFF	TGTGCCAGCACGGGGACAGGGGAAGCTTTCTTT	TRBV12-3/TRBV12-4	TRBJ1-1	TRBD1	few
CASSPHLRVVTVNEQFF	TGCGCCAGCAGCCCTCACCTCCGAGTCGTTACCGTCAATGAGCAGTTCTTC	TRBV4-1	TRBJ2-1	NA	NA
CASSPPDRYNEQFF	TGTGCCAGCAGCCCCCCGGACAGATACAATGAGCAGTTCTTC	TRBV7-9	TRBJ2-1	NA	many
CASRSLAGTQYF	TGTGCCAGCAGGAGTTTAGCGGGGACGCAGTATTTT	TRBV3-1	TRBJ2-3	TRBD2	NA
CVILGAGEQFF	TGTGTTATTCTGGGGGCGGGTGAGCAGTTCTTC	TRBV27	TRBJ2-1	NA	NA
CASSLSSPNYVDSPLHF	TGTGCCAGCAGCTTATCATCCCCAAACTACGTCGATTCACCCCTCCACTTT	TRBV7-4	TRBJ1-6	NA	NA
CASSLTLSGDSSYNEQFF	TGTGCCAGCAGCCTCACACTTAGCGGTGACAGCTCCTACAATGAGCAGTTCTTC	TRBV11-2	TRBJ2-1	NA	NA
CASSFQGLFDEQFF	TGTGCCAGCAGCTTCCAGGGGCTGTTTGATGAGCAGTTCTTC	TRBV5-6	TRBJ2-1	NA	NA
CASSLRAAPTEAFF	TGTGCCAGCTCTCTTCGGGCGGCCCCCACTGAAGCTTTCTTT	TRBV18	TRBJ1-1	NA	NA
CASSSTGTSGAGGEQYF	TGTGCCAGCAGCTCTACCGGGACTAGCGGGGCGGGGGGCGAGCAGTACTTC	TRBV7-2	TRBJ2-7	TRBD2	NA
CASSAGIQNTEAFF	TGTGCCAGTAGTGCCGGAATACAGAACACTGAAGCTTTCTTT	TRBV19	TRBJ1-1	NA	NA
CALTGREVFTDTQYF	TGTGCCCTGACGGGCAGGGAAGTTTTCACAGATACGCAGTATTTT	TRBV7-9	TRBJ2-3	NA	once
CASRGTADRRDTQYF	TGTGCCAGCAGGGGGACAGCGGACCGGCGAGATACGCAGTATTTT	TRBV9	TRBJ2-3	TRBD1	NA
CAIGSGVGNEQFF	TGTGCCATCGGGAGCGGGGTAGGGAATGAGCAGTTCTTC	TRBV10-3	TRBJ2-1	TRBD2	few
CASSYGGRGVVGTEAFF	TGTGCCAGCAGTTACGGTGGCAGGGGTGTAGTCGGAACTGAAGCTTTCTTT	TRBV6-1	TRBJ1-1	NA	NA
CASSWRDSQNIQYF	TGTGCCAGCAGTTGGAGGGACAGCCAAAACATTCAGTACTTC	TRBV6-5	TRBJ2-4	NA	NA
CATSVGSYTGELFF	TGTGCCACCAGTGTGGGGTCTTACACCGGGGAGCTGTTTTTT	TRBV24-1	TRBJ2-2	NA	few
CSALVPGHSDEQFF	TGCAGTGCTCTCGTCCCGGGACATAGCGATGAGCAGTTCTTC	TRBV20-1	TRBJ2-1	NA	NA
CASSPRQPHMNTEAFF	TGTGCCAGCAGCCCACGACAGCCCCACATGAACACTGAAGCTTTCTTT	TRBV7-9	TRBJ1-1	NA	NA
CASSWTGNSPLHF	TGTGCCAGCAGTTGGACAGGAAATTCACCCCTCCACTTT	TRBV12-3/TRBV12-4	TRBJ1-6	TRBD1	few
CASSLGTSLLFNEQFF	TGTGCCAGCAGCCTCGGGACTAGCTTATTATTCAATGAGCAGTTCTTC	TRBV7-6	TRBJ2-1	TRBD2	NA
CASSQGKVLLLTDTQYF	TGCGCCAGCAGCCAAGGAAAAGTACTACTTCTCACAGATACGCAGTATTTT	TRBV4-3	TRBJ2-3	NA	few
CASSPSGRYTF	TGTGCCAGCAGCCCATCGGGCCGCTACACCTTC	TRBV7-9	TRBJ1-2	NA	few
CASSPTDRLNTEAFF	TGTGCCAGCAGTCCTACGGACAGGCTGAACACTGAAGCTTTCTTT	TRBV27	TRBJ1-1	TRBD1	few
CASSWTGGYTF	TGTGCCAGCAGTTGGACCGGGGGCTACACCTTC	TRBV12-3/TRBV12-4	TRBJ1-2	NA	NA
CSARSAGGADNSPLHF	TGCAGTGCTAGAAGCGCAGGGGGCGCGGACAATTCACCCCTCCACTTT	TRBV20-1	TRBJ1-6	TRBD1	few
CASGRGDSSYEQYF	TGTGCCAGCGGCCGGGGTGACAGCTCCTACGAGCAGTACTTC	TRBV27	TRBJ2-7	NA	few
CASSLHAGTGNFAAFF	TGCGCCAGCAGCCTCCACGCCGGGACAGGGAACTTTGCGGCTTTCTTT	TRBV5-1	TRBJ1-1	TRBD1	NA
CASSVRGLNTGELFF	TGTGCCAGCAGCGTCAGGGGGCTTAACACCGGGGAGCTGTTTTTT	TRBV7-6	TRBJ2-2	TRBD1	many
CASSVAGAWETQYF	TGTGCCAGCAGCGTAGCGGGGGCTTGGGAGACCCAGTACTTC	TRBV9	TRBJ2-5	NA	NA
CASSYYGGYSYNEQFF	TGTGCCAGCAGTTACTATGGGGGGTACTCCTACAATGAGCAGTTCTTC	TRBV6-6	TRBJ2-1	NA	NA
CATSGGQGNYNEQFF	TGTGCCACCAGTGGGGGACAGGGTAACTACAATGAGCAGTTCTTC	TRBV24-1	TRBJ2-1	TRBD1	few
CASSLKRVLEAEAFF	TGTGCCAGCAGCTTAAAGAGGGTCTTGGAAGCTGAAGCTTTCTTT	TRBV7-9	TRBJ1-1	NA	NA
CASSLSGPYLTGELFF	TGTGCCAGCAGCTTATCAGGGCCATACCTCACCGGGGAGCTGTTTTTT	TRBV7-6	TRBJ2-2	NA	NA
CASSQDMAGGRAQYF	TGTGCCAGCAGCCAAGATATGGCGGGAGGGCGTGCGCAGTATTTT	TRBV4-2	TRBJ2-3	TRBD2	NA
CASSLEMDQGYEQYF	TGTGCCAGCAGCTTAGAGATGGACCAGGGGTACGAGCAGTACTTC	TRBV11-2	TRBJ2-7	NA	NA
CASSHLWRLGQGPSSGANVLTF	TGTGCCAGCAGCCACTTATGGCGTTTGGGACAGGGGCCGAGCTCTGGGGCCAACGTCCTGACTTTC	TRBV7-9	TRBJ2-6	TRBD1	many
CASSAGTGQNYGYTF	TGTGCCAGCAGCGCAGGGACAGGGCAAAACTATGGCTACACCTTC	TRBV7-9	TRBJ1-2	TRBD1	few
CASSLGGARNEQFF	TGTGCCAGCAGCTTAGGGGGGGCTCGAAATGAGCAGTTCTTC	TRBV7-9	TRBJ2-1	NA	NA
CASSLAEGANTEAFF	TGTGCCAGCAGCTTAGCGGAGGGGGCGAACACTGAAGCTTTCTTT	TRBV7-6	TRBJ1-1	TRBD1	many
CASYRGTISGNTIYF	TGTGCCAGCTACCGAGGGACGATCTCTGGAAACACCATATATTTT	TRBV2	TRBJ1-3	NA	few
CASSQQPWGSYNEQFF	TGTGCCAGCAGTCAACAACCCTGGGGCTCCTACAATGAGCAGTTCTTC	TRBV12-3/TRBV12-4	TRBJ2-1	NA	NA